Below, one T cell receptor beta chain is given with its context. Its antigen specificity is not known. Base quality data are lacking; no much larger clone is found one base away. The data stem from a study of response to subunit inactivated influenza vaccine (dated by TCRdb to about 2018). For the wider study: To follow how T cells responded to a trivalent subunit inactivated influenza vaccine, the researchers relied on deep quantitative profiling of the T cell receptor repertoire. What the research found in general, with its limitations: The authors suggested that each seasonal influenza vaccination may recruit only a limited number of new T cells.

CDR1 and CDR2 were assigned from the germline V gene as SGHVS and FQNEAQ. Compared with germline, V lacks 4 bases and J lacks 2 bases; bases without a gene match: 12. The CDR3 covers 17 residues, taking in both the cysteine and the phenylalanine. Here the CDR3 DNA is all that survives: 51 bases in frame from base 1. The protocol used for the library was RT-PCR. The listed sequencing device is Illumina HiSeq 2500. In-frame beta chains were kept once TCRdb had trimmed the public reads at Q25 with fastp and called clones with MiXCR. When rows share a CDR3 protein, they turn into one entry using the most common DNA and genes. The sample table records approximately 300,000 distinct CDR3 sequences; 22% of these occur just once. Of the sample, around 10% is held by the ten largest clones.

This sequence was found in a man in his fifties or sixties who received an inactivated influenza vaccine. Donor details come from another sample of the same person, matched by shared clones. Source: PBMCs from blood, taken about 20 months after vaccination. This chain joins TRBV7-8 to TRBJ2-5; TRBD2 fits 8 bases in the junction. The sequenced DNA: TGTGCCAGCAGCTCTTACCGCCTAGCGGGCAATCAAGAGACCCAGTACTTC. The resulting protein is CASSSYRLAGNQETQYF.